This T cell receptor beta chain was recorded in a study of blood T cell repertoires in COVID-19. Looking at the study overall: The study drew acute and convalescent COVID-19 samples from the United States, Italy and Spain. From T cells, B-cell-depleted T cells, or PBMCs came the material, which was cDNA or gDNA.

Germline V gene lookup returns CDR1 GTSNPN and CDR2 SVGIG (reference sequence). The CDR3 has 16 residues. With V trimmed by 2 bases and J by 6 bases, 10 bases remained unmatched. In the source study's methods: Amplification from reference gene primers served as the basis for estimated nucleated cell counts. This table comes from immunoSEQ multiplex PCR, and its TCRdb copy is limited to in-frame clones, with some not included. For V, J and clone size, that table is used; D and trimming come from the DNA. The sample carries approximately 270,000 clones, approximately 88% recorded once. V usage is TRBV30 and J usage is TRBJ2-7, with 13 bases aligning to TRBD2. This clonotype originated in a man between 45 and 60 years old with acute or convalescent COVID-19. Source material: peripheral blood. Here the CDR3 DNA reads TGTGCCTGGAGTCCTCCGGGACTAGCGGGGAGGGGCGAGCAGTACTTC. Its protein product is CAWSPPGLAGRGEQYF.